The clone carrying this T cell receptor beta chain has a count of ten or more. Antigen: not known. A patient was excluded if there was uncontrolled infection, other autoimmune disease, pregnancy or lactation. The sample is drawn from a study of T cells in Graves' hyperthyroidism and ophthalmopathy. Study-level findings and limits: Most thyroid clonotypes expanded above 0.001 were also detected in blood.

TCR beta CDR3 region amplification was performed from RNA transcripts. First-round RT-PCR with HTBI primers amplified the TCR CDR3 region. TCRdb processed the multiplex PCR reads anew with MiXCR; each CDR3 protein has one entry. The sample shows roughly 500,000 distinct CDR3 sequences, 46% of them seen only once. The V end lost 2 bases, the J end lost 2 bases, and 10 bases lay between the germline ends. The germline V gene has CDR1 SNHLY and CDR2 FYNNEI. The CDR3 has 15 amino acids. The sequence was obtained from an adult woman with Graves' disease, either hyperthyroidism or ophthalmopathy (not recorded which). This sequence joins TRBV2 and TRBJ1-5, with D uncertain. The sequencing input was peripheral blood or thyroid tissue (not recorded which). Written as DNA, the CDR3 is TGTGCCAGCAGTGAAACCTTCAGTGGCAATCAGCCCCAGCATTTT. This sequence encodes CASSETFSGNQPQHF. The whole variable domain, remainder taken from reference TRBV2 and TRBJ1-5, is EPEVTQTPSHQVTQMGQEVILRCVPISNHLYFYWYRQILGQKVEFLVSFYNNEISEKSEIFDDQFSVERPDGSNFTLKIRSTKLEDSAMYFCASSETFSGNQPQHFGDGTRLSIL.